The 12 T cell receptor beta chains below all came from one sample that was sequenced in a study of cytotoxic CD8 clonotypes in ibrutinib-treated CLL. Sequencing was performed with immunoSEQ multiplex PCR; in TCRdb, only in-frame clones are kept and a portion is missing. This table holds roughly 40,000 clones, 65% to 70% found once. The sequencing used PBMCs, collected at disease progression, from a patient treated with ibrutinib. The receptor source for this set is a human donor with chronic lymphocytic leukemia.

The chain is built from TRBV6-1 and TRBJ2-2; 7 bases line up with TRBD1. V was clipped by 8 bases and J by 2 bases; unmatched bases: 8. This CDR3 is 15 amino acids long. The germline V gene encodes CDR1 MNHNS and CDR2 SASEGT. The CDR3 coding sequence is TGTGCCAGCGGACGGGACAGCTCAAACACCGGGGAGCTGTTTTTT. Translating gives CASGRDSSNTGELFF.

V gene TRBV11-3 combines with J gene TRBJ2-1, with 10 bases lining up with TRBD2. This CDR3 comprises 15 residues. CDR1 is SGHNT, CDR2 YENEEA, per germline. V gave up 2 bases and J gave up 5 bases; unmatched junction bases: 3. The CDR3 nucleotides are TGTGCCAGCAGCTTACGACTAGCGGGTGACAATGAGCAGTTCTTC. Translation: CASSLRLAGDNEQFF.

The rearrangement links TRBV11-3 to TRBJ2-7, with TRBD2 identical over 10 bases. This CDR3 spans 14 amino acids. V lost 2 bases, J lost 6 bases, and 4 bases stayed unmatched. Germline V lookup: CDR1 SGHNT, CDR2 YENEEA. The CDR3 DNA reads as TGTGCCAGCAGCTTAAGGACTAGCGGTGCCGAGCAGTACTTC. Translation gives CASSLRTSGAEQYF. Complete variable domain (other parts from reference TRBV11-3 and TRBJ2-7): EAGVVQSPRYKIIEKKQPVAFWCNPISGHNTLYWYLQNLGQGPELLIRYENEEAVDDSQLPKDRFSAERLKGVDSTLKIQPAELGDSAVYLCASSLRTSGAEQYFGPGTRLTVT.

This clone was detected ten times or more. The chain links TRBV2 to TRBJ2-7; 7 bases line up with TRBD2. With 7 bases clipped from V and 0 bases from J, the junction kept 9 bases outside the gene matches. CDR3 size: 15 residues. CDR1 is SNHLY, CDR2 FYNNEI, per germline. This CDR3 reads CASTTYRGVSYEQYF. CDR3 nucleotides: TGTGCCAGCACAACATACCGGGGGGTCTCCTACGAGCAGTACTTC. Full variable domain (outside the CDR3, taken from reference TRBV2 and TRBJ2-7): EPEVTQTPSHQVTQMGQEVILRCVPISNHLYFYWYRQILGQKVEFLVSFYNNEISEKSEIFDDQFSVERPDGSNFTLKIRSTKLEDSAMYFCASTTYRGVSYEQYFGPGTRLTVT.

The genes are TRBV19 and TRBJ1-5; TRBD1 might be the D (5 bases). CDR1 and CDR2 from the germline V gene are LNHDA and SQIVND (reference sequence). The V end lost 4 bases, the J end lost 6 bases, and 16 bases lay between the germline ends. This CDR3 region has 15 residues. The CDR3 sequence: CASSRQTQGSQPQHF. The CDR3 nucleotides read TGTGCCAGTAGTAGACAAACGCAGGGTTCTCAGCCCCAGCATTTT.

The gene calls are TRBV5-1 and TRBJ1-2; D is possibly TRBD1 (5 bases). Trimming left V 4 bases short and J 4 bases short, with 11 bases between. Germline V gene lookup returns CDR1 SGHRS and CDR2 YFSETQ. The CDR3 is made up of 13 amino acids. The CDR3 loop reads CASSRDGPYGYTF. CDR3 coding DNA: TGCGCCAGCAGCAGGGACGGCCCCTATGGCTACACCTTC. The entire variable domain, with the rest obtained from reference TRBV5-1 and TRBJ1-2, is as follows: KAGVTQTPRYLIKTRGQQVTLSCSPISGHRSVSWYQQTPGQGLQFLFEYFSETQRNKGNFPGRFSGRQFSNSRSEMNVSTLELGDSALYLCASSRDGPYGYTFGSGTRLTVV.

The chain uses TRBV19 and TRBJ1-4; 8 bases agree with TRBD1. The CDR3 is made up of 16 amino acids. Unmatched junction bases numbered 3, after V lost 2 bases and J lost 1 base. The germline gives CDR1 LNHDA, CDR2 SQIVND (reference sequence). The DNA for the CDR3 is TGTGCCAGTAGTATACCCAGGGGGCTAACTAATGAAAAACTGTTTTTT. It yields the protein CASSIPRGLTNEKLFF.

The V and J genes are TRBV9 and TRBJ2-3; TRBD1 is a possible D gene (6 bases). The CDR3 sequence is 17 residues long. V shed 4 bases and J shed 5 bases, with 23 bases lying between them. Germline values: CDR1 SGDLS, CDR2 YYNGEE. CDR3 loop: CASSPYLGGVIVDTQYF. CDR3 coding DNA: TGTGCCAGCAGCCCTTACTTAGGGGGAGTGATTGTAGATACGCAGTATTTT.

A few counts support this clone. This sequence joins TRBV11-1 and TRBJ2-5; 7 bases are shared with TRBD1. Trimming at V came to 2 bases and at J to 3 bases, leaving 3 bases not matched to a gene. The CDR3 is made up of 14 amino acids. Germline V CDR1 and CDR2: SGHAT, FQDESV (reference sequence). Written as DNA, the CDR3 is TGTGCCAGCAGCTTATTCGACAGGGAAGAGACCCAGTACTTC. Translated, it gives CASSLFDREETQYF.

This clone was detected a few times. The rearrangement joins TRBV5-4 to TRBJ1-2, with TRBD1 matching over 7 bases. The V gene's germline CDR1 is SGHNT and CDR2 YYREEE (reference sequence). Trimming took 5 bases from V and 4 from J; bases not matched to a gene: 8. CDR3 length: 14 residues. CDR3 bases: TGTGCCAGCAGACGGGGCCCAGGGGGCTATGGCTACACCTTC. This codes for CASRRGPGGYGYTF.

CDR3 sequence reads: CASSARPGQEQYF. The CDR3 region has the DNA TGTGCCAGCAGCGCCCGTCCGGGGCAGGAGCAGTACTTC. The rearrangement links TRBV7-2 to TRBJ2-7; either TRBD1 or TRBD2 may supply D (5 bases each). CDR3 length: 13 amino acids. CDR1 SGHTA and CDR2 FQGNSA come from the germline V gene. V was pared by 5 bases and J by 7 bases, with 15 bases between.

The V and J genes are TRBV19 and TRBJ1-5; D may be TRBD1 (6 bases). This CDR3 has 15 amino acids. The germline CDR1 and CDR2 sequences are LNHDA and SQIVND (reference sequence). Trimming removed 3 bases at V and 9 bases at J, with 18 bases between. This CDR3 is CASSIQQGTGRPQHF. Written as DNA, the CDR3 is TGTGCCAGTAGTATCCAACAGGGAACAGGCAGGCCCCAGCATTTT.